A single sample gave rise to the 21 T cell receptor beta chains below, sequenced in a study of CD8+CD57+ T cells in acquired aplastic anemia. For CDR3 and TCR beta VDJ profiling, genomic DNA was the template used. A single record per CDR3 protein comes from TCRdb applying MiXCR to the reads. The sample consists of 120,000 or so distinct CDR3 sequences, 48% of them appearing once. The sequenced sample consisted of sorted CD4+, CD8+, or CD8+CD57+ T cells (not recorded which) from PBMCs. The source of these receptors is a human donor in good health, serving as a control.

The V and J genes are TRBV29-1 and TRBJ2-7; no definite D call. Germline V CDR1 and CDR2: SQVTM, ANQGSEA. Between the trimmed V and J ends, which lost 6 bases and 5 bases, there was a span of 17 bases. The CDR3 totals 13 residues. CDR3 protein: CSVMRLLEDEQYF. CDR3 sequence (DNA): TGCAGCGTCATGCGGCTCCTCGAGGACGAGCAGTACTTC.

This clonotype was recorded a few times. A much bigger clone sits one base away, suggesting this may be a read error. This chain's CDR3 is CASSRDRATEAFF. CDR3 in DNA: TGTGCCAGCAGTCGGGACAGGGCCACTGAAGCTTTCTTT. The chain uses TRBV12-3 or TRBV12-4 and TRBJ1-1; 9 bases are a match to TRBD1. With 5 bases clipped from V and 4 bases from J, the junction kept 2 bases outside the gene matches. The length of the CDR3 is 13 residues.

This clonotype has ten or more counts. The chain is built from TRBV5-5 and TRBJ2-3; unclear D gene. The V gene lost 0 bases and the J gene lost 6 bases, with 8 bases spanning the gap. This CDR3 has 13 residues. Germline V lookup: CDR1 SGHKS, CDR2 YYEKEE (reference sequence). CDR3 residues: CASSLGPWDTQYF. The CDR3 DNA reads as TGTGCCAGCAGCTTGGGCCCTTGGGATACGCAGTATTTT.

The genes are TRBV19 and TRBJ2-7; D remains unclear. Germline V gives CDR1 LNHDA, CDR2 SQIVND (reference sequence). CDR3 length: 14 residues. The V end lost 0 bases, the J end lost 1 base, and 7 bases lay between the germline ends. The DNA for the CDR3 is TGTGCCAGTAGTATAGACGTAGTTTCCTACGAGCAGTACTTC. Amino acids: CASSIDVVSYEQYF.

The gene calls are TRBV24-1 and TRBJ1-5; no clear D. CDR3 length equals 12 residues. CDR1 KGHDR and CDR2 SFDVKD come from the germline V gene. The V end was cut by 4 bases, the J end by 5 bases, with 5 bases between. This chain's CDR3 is CATSDGDQPQHF. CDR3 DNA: TGTGCCACCAGTGACGGCGATCAGCCCCAGCATTTT.

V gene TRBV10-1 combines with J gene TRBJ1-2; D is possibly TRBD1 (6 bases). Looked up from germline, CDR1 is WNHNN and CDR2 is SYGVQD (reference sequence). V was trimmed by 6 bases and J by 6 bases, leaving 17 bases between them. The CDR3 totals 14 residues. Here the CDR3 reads CASRADRRMDGYTF. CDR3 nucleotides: TGCGCCAGCAGGGCCGACAGGAGGATGGATGGCTACACCTTC.

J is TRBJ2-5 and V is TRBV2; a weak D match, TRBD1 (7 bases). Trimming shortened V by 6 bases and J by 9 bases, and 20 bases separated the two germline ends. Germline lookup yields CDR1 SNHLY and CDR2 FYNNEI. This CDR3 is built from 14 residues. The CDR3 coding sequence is TGTGCCAGCAGCCCTTCGACAGGGAGGCAGCCCCAGTACTTC. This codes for CASSPSTGRQPQYF.

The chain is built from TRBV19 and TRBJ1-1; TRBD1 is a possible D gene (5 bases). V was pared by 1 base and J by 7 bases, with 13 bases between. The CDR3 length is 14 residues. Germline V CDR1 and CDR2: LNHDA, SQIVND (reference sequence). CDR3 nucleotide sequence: TGTGCCAGTAGTATAGTCGAAGCAGGGTATGAAGCTTTCTTT. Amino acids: CASSIVEAGYEAFF.

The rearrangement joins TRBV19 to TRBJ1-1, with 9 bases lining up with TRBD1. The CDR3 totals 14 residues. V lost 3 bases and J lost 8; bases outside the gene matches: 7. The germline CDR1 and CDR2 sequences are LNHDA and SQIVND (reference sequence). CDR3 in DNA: TGTGCCAGTAGTATGCAGGGACAGGGTCAAGAAGCTTTCTTT. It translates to CASSMQGQGQEAFF.

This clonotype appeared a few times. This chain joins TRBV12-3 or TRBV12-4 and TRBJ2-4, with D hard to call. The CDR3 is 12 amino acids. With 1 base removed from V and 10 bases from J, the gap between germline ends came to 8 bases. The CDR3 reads CASSLESAIQYF. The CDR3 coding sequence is TGTGCCAGCAGTTTAGAGTCGGCGATTCAGTACTTC.

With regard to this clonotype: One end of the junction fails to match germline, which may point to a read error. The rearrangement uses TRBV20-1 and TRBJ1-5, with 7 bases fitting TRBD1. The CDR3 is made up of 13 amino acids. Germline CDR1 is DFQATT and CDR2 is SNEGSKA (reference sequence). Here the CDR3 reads CSARGQLDQSQHF. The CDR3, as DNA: TGCAGTGCTAGGGGACAGCTCGATCAGTCCCAGCATTTT.

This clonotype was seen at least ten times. The CDR3 DNA reads as TGTGCCAGCAGCTTCCGCGGGGGGGGATACACAGATACGCAGTATTTT. This gives the protein CASSFRGGGYTDTQYF. V and J are TRBV5-6 and TRBJ2-3; 9 bases are a match to TRBD2. CDR1 is SGHDT, CDR2 YYEEEE, per germline. The CDR3 consists of 16 residues. J gave up 2 bases and V 2 bases, and 6 bases lay outside the gene matches.

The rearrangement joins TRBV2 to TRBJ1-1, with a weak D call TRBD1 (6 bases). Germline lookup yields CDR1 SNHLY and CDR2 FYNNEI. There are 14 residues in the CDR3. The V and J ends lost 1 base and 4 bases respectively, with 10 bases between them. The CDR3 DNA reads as TGTGCCAGCAGTGAAGACAGGGTCGCCACTGAAGCTTTCTTT. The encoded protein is CASSEDRVATEAFF.

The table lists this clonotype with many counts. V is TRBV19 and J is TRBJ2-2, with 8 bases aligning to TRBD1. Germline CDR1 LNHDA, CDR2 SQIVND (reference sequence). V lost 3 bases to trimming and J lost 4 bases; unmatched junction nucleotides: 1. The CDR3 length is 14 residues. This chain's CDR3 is CASSMGTGTGELFF. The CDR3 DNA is TGTGCCAGTAGTATGGGGACAGGCACCGGGGAGCTGTTTTTT.

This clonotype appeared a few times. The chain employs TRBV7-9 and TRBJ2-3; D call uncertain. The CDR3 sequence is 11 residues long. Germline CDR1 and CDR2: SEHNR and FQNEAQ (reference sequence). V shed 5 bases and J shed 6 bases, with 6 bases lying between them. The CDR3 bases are TGTGCCAGCAGCCTTAAGGATACGCAGTATTTT. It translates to CASSLKDTQYF.

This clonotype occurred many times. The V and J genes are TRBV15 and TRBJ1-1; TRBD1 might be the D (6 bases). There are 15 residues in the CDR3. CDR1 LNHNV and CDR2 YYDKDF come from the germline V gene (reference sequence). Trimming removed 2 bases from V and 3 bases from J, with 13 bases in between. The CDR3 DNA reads TGTGCCACCAGCAGACCTCAGGGGTTGGACACTGAAGCTTTCTTT. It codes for CATSRPQGLDTEAFF.

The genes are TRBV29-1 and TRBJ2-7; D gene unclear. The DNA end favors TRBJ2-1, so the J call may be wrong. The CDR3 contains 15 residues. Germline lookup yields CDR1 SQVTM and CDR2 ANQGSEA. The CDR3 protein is CSVEERSSSYNEQFF. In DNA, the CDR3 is TGCAGCGTTGAAGAGCGATCAAGCTCCTACAATGAGCAGTTCTTC.

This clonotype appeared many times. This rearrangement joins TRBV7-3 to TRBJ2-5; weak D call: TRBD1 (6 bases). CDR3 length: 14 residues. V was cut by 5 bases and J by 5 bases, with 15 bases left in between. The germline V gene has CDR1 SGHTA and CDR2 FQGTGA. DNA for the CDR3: TGTGCCAGCAGCCCGCAACAGGGAAGGGAGACCCAGTACTTC. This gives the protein CASSPQQGRETQYF.

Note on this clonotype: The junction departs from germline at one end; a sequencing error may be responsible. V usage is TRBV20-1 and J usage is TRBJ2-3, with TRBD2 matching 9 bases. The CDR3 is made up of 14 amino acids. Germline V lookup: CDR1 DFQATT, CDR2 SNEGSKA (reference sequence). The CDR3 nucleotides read TGCAGTGCCCGGCTAGCGGGGAGCACAGATACGCAGTGTTTT. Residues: CSARLAGSTDTQCF.

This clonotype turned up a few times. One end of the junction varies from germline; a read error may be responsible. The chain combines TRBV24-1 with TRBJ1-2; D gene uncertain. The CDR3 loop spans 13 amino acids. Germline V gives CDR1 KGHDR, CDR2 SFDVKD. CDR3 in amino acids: CASSYRFLNGYTF. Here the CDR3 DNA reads TGTGCCAGCAGTTACCGATTCCTAAATGGCTACACCTTC.

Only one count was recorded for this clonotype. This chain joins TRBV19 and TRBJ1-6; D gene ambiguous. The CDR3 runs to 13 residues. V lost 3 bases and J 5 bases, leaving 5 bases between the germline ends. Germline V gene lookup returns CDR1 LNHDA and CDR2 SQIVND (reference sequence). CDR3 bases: TGTGCCAGTAGTATTCAGAATAATTCACCCCTCCACTTT. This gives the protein CASSIQNNSPLHF.